This entry features one TCR beta chain sequence. Its antigen is unknown. Researchers prepared the TCRbeta library using unique molecular identifiers, the study reports. TCRdb called the PCR reads again in MiXCR, with one record for every CDR3 protein. The table lists 700,000 to 850,000 distinct CDR3 sequences, roughly 15% of them singletons. These data belong to a study of T-cell reconstitution after alpha-beta-depleted transplantation in children. Study-wide results and limits: One year post-transplant, T-cell counts and diversity were largely derived from T cells produced anew. About two months after transplant, alpha-beta T cells reportedly came from several hundred expanded graft clones. The high TCRbeta diversity at day 60 in some patients came from surviving recipient T cells and thymic progenitors.

The CDR3 covers 13 residues. Germline loops: CDR1 SGHVS, CDR2 FQNEAQ. J was trimmed by 10 bases and V by 4 bases; bases with no gene match: 6. The TCR sequence derives from a male patient younger than 18 who had a stem cell transplant for acute lymphoblastic leukemia, so the T cells may come from the graft donor. The rearrangement uses TRBV7-8 and TRBJ2-5, with TRBD2 matching over 10 bases. Specimen: PBMCs, mostly from graft donor cells, collected 360 days after TCRalphabeta/CD19-depleted stem cell transplant. The CDR3 DNA reads TGTGCCAGCAGCTCCCAGCGGGAGGGGGGCCAGTACTTC. Translation gives CASSSQREGGQYF.